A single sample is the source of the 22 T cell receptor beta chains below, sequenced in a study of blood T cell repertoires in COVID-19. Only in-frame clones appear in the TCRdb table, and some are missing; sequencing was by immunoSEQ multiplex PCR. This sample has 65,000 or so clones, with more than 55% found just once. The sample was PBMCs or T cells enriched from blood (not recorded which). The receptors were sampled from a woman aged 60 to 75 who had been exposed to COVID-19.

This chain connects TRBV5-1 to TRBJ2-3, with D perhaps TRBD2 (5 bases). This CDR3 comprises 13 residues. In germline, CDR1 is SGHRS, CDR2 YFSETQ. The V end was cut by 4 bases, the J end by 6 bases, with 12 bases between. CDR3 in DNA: TGCGCCAGCAGCCCCAAGTCGGGGGATACGCAGTATTTT. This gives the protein CASSPKSGDTQYF.

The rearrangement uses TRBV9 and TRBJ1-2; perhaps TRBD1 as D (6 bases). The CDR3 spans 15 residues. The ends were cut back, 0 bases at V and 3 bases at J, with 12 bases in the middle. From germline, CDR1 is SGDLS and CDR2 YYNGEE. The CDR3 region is CASSVGVQGYYGYTF. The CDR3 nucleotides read TGTGCCAGCAGCGTAGGGGTACAGGGTTACTATGGCTACACCTTC.

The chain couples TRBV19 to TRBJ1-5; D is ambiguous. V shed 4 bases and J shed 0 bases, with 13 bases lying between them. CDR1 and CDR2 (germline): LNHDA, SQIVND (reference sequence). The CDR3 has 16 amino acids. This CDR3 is CASSTEQLRSNQPQHF. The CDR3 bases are TGTGCCAGTAGTACTGAACAGCTTCGTAGCAATCAGCCCCAGCATTTT.

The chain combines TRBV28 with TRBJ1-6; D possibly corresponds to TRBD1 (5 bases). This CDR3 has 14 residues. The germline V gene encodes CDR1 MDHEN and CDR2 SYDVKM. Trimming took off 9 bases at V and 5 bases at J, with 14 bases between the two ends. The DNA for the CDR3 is TGTGCCAGTGCGTGGGGCTCTGATAATTCACCCCTCCACTTT. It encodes CASAWGSDNSPLHF.

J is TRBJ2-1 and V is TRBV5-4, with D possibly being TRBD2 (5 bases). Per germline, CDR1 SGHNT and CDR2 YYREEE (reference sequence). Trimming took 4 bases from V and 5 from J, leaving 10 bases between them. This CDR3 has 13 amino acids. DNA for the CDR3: TGTGCCAGCAGCAGCGGCCCTAACAATGAGCAGTTCTTC. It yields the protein CASSSGPNNEQFF.

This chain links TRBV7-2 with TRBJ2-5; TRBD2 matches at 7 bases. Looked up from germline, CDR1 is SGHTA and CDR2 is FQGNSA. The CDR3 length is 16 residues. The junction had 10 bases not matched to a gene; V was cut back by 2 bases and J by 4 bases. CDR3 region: CASSLSTGGSGETQYF. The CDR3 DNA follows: TGTGCCAGCAGCTTAAGTACCGGCGGGAGCGGAGAGACCCAGTACTTC.

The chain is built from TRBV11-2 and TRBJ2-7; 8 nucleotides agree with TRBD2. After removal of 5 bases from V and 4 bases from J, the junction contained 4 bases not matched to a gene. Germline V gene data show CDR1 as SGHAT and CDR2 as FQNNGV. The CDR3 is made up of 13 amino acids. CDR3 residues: CASSPPSGYEQYF. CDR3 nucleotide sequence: TGTGCCAGCAGCCCCCCTAGCGGGTACGAGCAGTACTTC.

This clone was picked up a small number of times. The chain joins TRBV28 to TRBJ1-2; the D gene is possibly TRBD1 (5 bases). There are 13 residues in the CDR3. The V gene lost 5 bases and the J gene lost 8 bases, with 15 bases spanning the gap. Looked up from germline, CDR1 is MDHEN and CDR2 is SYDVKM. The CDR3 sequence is CASSGRGAGGYTF. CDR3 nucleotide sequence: TGTGCCAGCAGTGGGCGGGGCGCAGGGGGCTACACCTTC.

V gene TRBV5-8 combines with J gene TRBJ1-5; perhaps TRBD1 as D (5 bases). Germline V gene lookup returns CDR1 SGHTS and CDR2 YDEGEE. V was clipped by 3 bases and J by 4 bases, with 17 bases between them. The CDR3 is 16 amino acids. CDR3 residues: CASSYSGLSGNQPQHF. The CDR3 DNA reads TGTGCCAGCAGCTACTCCGGGCTGTCAGGGAATCAGCCCCAGCATTTT.

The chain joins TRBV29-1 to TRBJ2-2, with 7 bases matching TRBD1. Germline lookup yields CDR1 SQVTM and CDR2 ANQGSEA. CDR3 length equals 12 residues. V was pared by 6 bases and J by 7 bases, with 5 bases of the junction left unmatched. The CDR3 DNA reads TGCAGCGTCAGACAGGGAATCGGGGAGCTGTTTTTT. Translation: CSVRQGIGELFF.

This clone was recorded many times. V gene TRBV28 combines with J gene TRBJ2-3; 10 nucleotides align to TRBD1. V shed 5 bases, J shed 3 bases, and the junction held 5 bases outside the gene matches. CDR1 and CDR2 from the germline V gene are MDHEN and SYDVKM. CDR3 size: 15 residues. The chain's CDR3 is CASSAGTGETDTQYF. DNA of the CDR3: TGTGCCAGCAGTGCCGGGACAGGGGAAACAGATACGCAGTATTTT.

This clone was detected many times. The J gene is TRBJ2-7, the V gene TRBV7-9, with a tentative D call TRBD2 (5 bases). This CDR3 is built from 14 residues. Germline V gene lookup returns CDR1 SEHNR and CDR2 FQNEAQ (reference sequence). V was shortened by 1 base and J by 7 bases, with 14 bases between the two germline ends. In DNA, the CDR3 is TGTGCCAGCAGCTTAGTTCACGGACTTCGGGAGCAGTACTTC. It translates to CASSLVHGLREQYF.

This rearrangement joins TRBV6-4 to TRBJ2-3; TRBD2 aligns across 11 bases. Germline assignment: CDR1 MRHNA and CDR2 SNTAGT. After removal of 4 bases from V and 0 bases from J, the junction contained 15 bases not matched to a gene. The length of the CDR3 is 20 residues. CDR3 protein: CASSVGVWLAGGASTDTQYF. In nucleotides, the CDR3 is TGTGCCAGCAGTGTAGGGGTATGGCTAGCGGGAGGAGCTAGCACAGATACGCAGTATTTT.

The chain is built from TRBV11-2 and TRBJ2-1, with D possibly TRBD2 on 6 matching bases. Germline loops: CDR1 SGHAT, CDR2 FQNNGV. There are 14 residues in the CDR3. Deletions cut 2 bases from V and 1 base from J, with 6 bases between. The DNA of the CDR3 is TGTGCCAGCAGCTTAAGCGGGTCCTACAATGAGCAGTTCTTC. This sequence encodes CASSLSGSYNEQFF.

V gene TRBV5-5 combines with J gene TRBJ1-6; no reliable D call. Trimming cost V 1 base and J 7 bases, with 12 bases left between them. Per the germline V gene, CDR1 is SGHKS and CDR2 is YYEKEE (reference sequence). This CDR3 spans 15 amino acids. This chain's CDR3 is CASSLRSPTNSPLHF. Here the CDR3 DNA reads TGTGCCAGCAGCTTGAGAAGTCCCACAAATTCACCCCTCCACTTT.

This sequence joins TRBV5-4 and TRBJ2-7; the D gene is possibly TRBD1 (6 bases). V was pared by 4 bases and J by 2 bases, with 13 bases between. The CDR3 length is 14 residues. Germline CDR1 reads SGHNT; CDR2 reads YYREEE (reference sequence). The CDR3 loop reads CASSRAGQTYEQYF. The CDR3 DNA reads TGTGCCAGCAGCCGTGCCGGACAGACCTACGAGCAGTACTTC.

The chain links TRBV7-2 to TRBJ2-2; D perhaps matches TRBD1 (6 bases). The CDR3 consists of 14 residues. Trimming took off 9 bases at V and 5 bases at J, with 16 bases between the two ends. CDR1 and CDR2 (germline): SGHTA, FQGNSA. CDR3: CASSGQTLTGELFF. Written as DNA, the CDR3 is TGTGCCAGTAGTGGACAGACTTTGACCGGGGAGCTGTTTTTT.

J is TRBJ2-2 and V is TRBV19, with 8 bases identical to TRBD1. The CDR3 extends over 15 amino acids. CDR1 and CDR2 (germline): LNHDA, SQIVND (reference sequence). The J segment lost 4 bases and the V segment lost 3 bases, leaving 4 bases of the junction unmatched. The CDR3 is CASSIGTGITGELFF. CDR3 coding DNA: TGTGCCAGTAGTATCGGGACAGGTATCACCGGGGAGCTGTTTTTT.

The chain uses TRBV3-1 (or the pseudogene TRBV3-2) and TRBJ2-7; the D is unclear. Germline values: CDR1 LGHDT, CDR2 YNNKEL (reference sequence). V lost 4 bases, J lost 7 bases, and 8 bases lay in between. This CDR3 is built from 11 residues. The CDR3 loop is CASSPGVEQYF. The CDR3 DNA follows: TGTGCCAGCAGCCCCGGTGTTGAGCAGTACTTC.

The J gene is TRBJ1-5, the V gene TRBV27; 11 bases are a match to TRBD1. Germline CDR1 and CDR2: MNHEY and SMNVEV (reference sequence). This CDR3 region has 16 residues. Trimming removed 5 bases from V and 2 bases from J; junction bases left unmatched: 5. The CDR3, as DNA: TGTGCCAGCAGTGCCCGGACAGGGGGCGGCAATCAGCCCCAGCATTTT. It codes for CASSARTGGGNQPQHF.

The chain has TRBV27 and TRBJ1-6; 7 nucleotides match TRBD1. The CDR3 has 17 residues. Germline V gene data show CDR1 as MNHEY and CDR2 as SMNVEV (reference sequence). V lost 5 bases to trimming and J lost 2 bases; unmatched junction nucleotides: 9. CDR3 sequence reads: CASSDDRVPTYNSPLHF. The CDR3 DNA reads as TGTGCCAGCAGTGACGACAGGGTCCCAACCTATAATTCACCCCTCCACTTT.

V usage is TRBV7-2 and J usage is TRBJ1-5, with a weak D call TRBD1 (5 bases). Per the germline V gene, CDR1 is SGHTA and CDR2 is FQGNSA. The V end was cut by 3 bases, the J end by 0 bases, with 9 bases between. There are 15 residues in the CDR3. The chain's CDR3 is CASSLGPNSNQPQHF. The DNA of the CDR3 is TGTGCCAGCAGCTTGGGGCCTAATAGCAATCAGCCCCAGCATTTT.